The next 28 T cell receptor beta chains were all read from a single sample in a study of glioma-infiltrating T cells after dendritic cell vaccination. Method: immunoSEQ multiplex PCR; TCRdb's copy keeps in-frame clones and lacks some. The sample has almost 90,000 clones, under 85% seen once. Time point meaning: after dendritic cell vaccination, including at tumor progression/relapse. Source: blood, taken after dendritic cell vaccination. These receptors originate from a human donor with glioblastoma.

The chain combines TRBV20-1 with TRBJ2-7; D is possibly TRBD2 (5 bases). The V end lost 3 bases, the J end lost 4 bases, and 7 bases lay between the germline ends. From germline, CDR1 is DFQATT and CDR2 SNEGSKA (reference sequence). The CDR3 sequence is 11 residues long. CDR3 in DNA: TGCAGTGCTAGGGACTGGTACGAGCAGTACTTC. It specifies CSARDWYEQYF.

The chain joins TRBV19 to TRBJ1-5; 7 nucleotides align to TRBD1. The CDR3 consists of 15 residues. Germline V gene sequence: CDR1 LNHDA, CDR2 SQIVND (reference sequence). Losses at the gene ends were 7 bases for V and 3 bases for J; bases not matched to a gene: 9. The CDR3 protein is CASTLTGLPNQPQHF. In DNA form, the CDR3 reads TGTGCCAGTACCCTGACAGGGCTCCCCAATCAGCCCCAGCATTTT.

V gene TRBV4-1 combines with J gene TRBJ1-2; no definite D call. Germline V CDR1 and CDR2: MGHRA, YSYEKL. The CDR3 consists of 16 residues. The V end lost 0 bases, the J end lost 4 bases, and 15 bases lay between the germline ends. In nucleotides, the CDR3 is TGCGCCAGCAGCCAAGATGCGGGGAGAACCGTCTATGGCTACACCTTC. This sequence encodes CASSQDAGRTVYGYTF.

The V and J genes are TRBV5-1 and TRBJ1-2; the match to TRBD1 covers 7 bases. There are 13 residues in the CDR3. V shed 4 bases, J shed 3 bases, and the junction held 3 bases outside the gene matches. In germline, CDR1 is SGHRS, CDR2 YFSETQ. CDR3 sequence: CASSRTGDYGYTF. CDR3 nucleotides: TGCGCCAGCAGCCGTACAGGGGACTATGGCTACACCTTC.

This chain uses TRBV6-1 with TRBJ1-5; tentatively, D is TRBD1 (6 bases). Deletions cut 4 bases from V and 3 bases from J, with 7 bases between. From germline, CDR1 is MNHNS and CDR2 SASEGT. The CDR3 runs 13 residues. The CDR3 nucleotides are TGTGCCAGCAGTGGACAGGTCAATCAGCCCCAGCATTTT. Residues: CASSGQVNQPQHF.

The chain employs TRBV5-6 and TRBJ1-1, with 7 positions matching TRBD1. CDR1 and CDR2 from the germline V gene are SGHDT and YYEEEE. The CDR3 is 14 amino acids. Trimming took 5 bases from V and 4 from J; bases not matched to a gene: 8. The DNA of the CDR3 is TGTGCCAGCAGTCAGGGGGGACGGGGCACTGAAGCTTTCTTT. Translated: CASSQGGRGTEAFF.

V and J are TRBV6-1 and TRBJ2-4; no clear D. V lost 2 bases, J lost 0 bases, and 11 bases lay in between. Germline V gene lookup returns CDR1 MNHNS and CDR2 SASEGT. The CDR3 covers 16 residues. The CDR3 is CASSEMYSIAKNIQYF. The CDR3 nucleotides are TGTGCCAGCAGTGAAATGTACAGCATAGCCAAAAACATTCAGTACTTC.

This chain links TRBV2 with TRBJ1-6; the D is unclear. The V end lost 7 bases, the J end lost 7 bases, and 11 bases lay between the germline ends. Looked up from germline, CDR1 is SNHLY and CDR2 is FYNNEI. The CDR3 runs to 13 residues. The DNA of the CDR3 is TGTGCCAGCAAAGACCAGGAAAATTCACCCCTCCACTTT. Translated, it gives CASKDQENSPLHF.

Notes on this clone: The junction differs from germline at one of its ends, possibly a read error. The V and J genes are TRBV6-5 and TRBJ2-7; 9 nucleotides agree with TRBD1. The CDR3 is made up of 12 amino acids. Germline CDR1 reads MNHEY; CDR2 reads SVGAGI. The CDR3: CATGTGRYEQYF. In DNA, the CDR3 is TGCGCTACCGGGACAGGGAGATACGAGCAGTACTTC.

The chain is built from TRBV4-3 and TRBJ1-1; D unresolved. The V and J ends lost 0 bases and 10 bases respectively, with 15 bases between them. The CDR3 is 14 amino acids. The germline V gene encodes CDR1 LGHNA and CDR2 YSLEER. The CDR3 sequence: CASSQDLTNIVAFF. The CDR3 region has the DNA TGCGCCAGCAGCCAAGATCTAACGAATATTGTAGCTTTCTTT.

The V gene is TRBV19, the J gene TRBJ2-2; 7 bases map to TRBD1. Germline V gene data show CDR1 as LNHDA and CDR2 as SQIVND (reference sequence). The CDR3 length is 15 residues. Unmatched junction bases numbered 4, after V lost 3 bases and J lost 3 bases. CDR3 sequence: CASSISGTDTGELFF. DNA for the CDR3: TGTGCCAGTAGTATTTCCGGGACAGACACCGGGGAGCTGTTTTTT. The entire variable domain, with the rest obtained from reference TRBV19 and TRBJ2-2, is as follows: DGGITQSPKYLFRKEGQNVTLSCEQNLNHDAMYWYRQDPGQGLRLIYYSQIVNDFQKGDIAEGYSVSREKKESFPLTVTSAQKNPTAFYLCASSISGTDTGELFFGEGSRLTVL.

The gene calls are TRBV4-2 and TRBJ1-2, with TRBD1 matching over 9 bases. The ends lost 2 bases at V and 4 bases at J; junction bases unmatched: 5. The CDR3 has 15 amino acids. From germline, CDR1 is LGHNA and CDR2 YNFKEQ. In DNA, the CDR3 is TGTGCCAGCAGCCAAAACCCACAGGGGGCCTATGGCTACACCTTC. Its translation: CASSQNPQGAYGYTF.

Written as DNA, the CDR3 is TGTGCCAGTAGTATAGGCACAGGGGGCAACCTGTATAGCAATCAGCCCCAGCATTTT. Amino acids: CASSIGTGGNLYSNQPQHF. V is TRBV19 and J is TRBJ1-5, with TRBD1 matching over 9 bases. Germline assignment: CDR1 LNHDA and CDR2 SQIVND (reference sequence). The CDR3 is 19 amino acids. J was trimmed by 0 bases and V by 1 base; bases with no gene match: 10. Using reference TRBV19 and TRBJ1-5 for the parts outside the CDR3, the full variable domain is DGGITQSPKYLFRKEGQNVTLSCEQNLNHDAMYWYRQDPGQGLRLIYYSQIVNDFQKGDIAEGYSVSREKKESFPLTVTSAQKNPTAFYLCASSIGTGGNLYSNQPQHFGDGTRLSIL.

This chain joins TRBV19 and TRBJ1-2; the D gene is possibly TRBD1 (5 bases). Trimming pared 3 bases from V and 3 bases from J, leaving 17 bases between. The CDR3 is 16 amino acids. Germline lookup yields CDR1 LNHDA and CDR2 SQIVND (reference sequence). The CDR3 coding sequence is TGTGCCAGTAGTATTGGAGGGACTCCTCGTGACTATGGCTACACCTTC. This translates into CASSIGGTPRDYGYTF.

The V call is TRBV28, the J call TRBJ1-5; D not resolved. V lost 1 base and J 1 base, leaving 8 bases between the germline ends. Germline CDR1 and CDR2: MDHEN and SYDVKM. The CDR3 sequence is 15 residues long. The CDR3 sequence is CASSLLAASNQPQHF. CDR3 in DNA: TGTGCCAGCAGTTTATTGGCAGCGAGCAATCAGCCCCAGCATTTT.

The V call is TRBV6-5, the J call TRBJ2-7; a possible D gene is TRBD1 (6 bases). This CDR3 has 16 amino acids. Trimming removed 0 bases from V and 2 bases from J, with 14 bases in between. The germline gives CDR1 MNHEY, CDR2 SVGAGI. CDR3 loop: CASSYSWGHKTYEQYF. DNA for the CDR3: TGTGCCAGCAGTTACTCATGGGGGCATAAAACCTACGAGCAGTACTTC.

This chain connects TRBV6-4 to TRBJ1-2; a weak D match, TRBD1 (5 bases). V was clipped by 0 bases and J by 8 bases, with 7 bases between them. The CDR3 contains 12 residues. The germline V gene encodes CDR1 MRHNA and CDR2 SNTAGT. For the CDR3, the DNA is TGTGCCAGCAGTGACTCGAAGGGGGGCTACACCTTC. Residues: CASSDSKGGYTF.

The gene calls are TRBV10-3 and TRBJ1-5; D may be TRBD1 (6 bases). Trimming removed 2 bases from V and 2 bases from J, with 10 bases in between. This CDR3 spans 15 amino acids. CDR1 and CDR2 (germline): ENHRY, SYGVKD. CDR3 DNA sequence: TGTGCCATCAGTGAGGGGGGGGGCGGCAATCAGCCCCAGCATTTT. It codes for CAISEGGGGNQPQHF.

This sequence joins TRBV10-2 and TRBJ1-4, with a tentative D call TRBD1 (5 bases). V was shortened by 6 bases and J by 16 bases, with 18 bases between the two germline ends. Germline CDR1 reads WSHSY; CDR2 reads SAAADI. The CDR3 covers 12 residues. CDR3 sequence (DNA): TGCGCCAGCAGGGACAAGAAAAAGGTTGCGTTTTTT. As protein: CASRDKKKVAFF.

This sequence joins TRBV4-1 and TRBJ1-2; D gene unclear. Trimming cost V 2 bases and J 3 bases, with 4 bases left between them. This CDR3 comprises 12 residues. In germline, CDR1 is MGHRA, CDR2 YSYEKL. The CDR3 nucleotides are TGCGCCAGCAGCCAACCAGACTATGGCTACACCTTC. Its protein is CASSQPDYGYTF.

This clone showed up just a few times. This chain uses TRBV7-9 with TRBJ1-6; D not resolved. The CDR3 loop spans 16 amino acids. Germline V gene lookup returns CDR1 SEHNR and CDR2 FQNEAQ (reference sequence). V was shortened by 3 bases and J by 0 bases, with 9 bases between the two germline ends. CDR3 sequence: CASSFPIHSYNSPLHF. The CDR3 DNA is TGTGCCAGCAGCTTCCCAATACACTCCTATAATTCACCCCTCCACTTT.

This clone was detected once. The chain joins TRBV7-2 to TRBJ2-1; TRBD1 is a possible D gene (5 bases). The germline V and J ends were trimmed by 2 bases and 2 bases, with 19 bases remaining between them. The germline gives CDR1 SGHTA, CDR2 FQGNSA. The CDR3 contains 18 residues. CDR3 nucleotides: TGTGCCAGCAGCTTATATTTCCCTGTGACAGTAACCTACAATGAGCAGTTCTTC. Translation gives CASSLYFPVTVTYNEQFF.

This clone has a handful of counts. V is TRBV30 and J is TRBJ1-6, with a tentative D call TRBD1 (6 bases). Between the trimmed V and J ends, which lost 3 bases and 7 bases, there was a span of 7 bases. The CDR3 is made up of 12 amino acids. Germline V gives CDR1 GTSNPN, CDR2 SVGIG (reference sequence). The CDR3: CAWSDRNSPLHF. CDR3 DNA sequence: TGTGCCTGGAGCGACAGGAATTCACCCCTCCACTTT. Looking up the rest from reference TRBV30 and TRBJ1-6 gives the full variable domain: SQTIHQWPATLVQPVGSPLSLECTVEGTSNPNLYWYRQAAGRGLQLLFYSVGIGQISSEVPQNLSASRPQDRQFILSSKKLLLSDSGFYLCAWSDRNSPLHFGNGTRLTVT.

The V call is TRBV5-8, the J call TRBJ1-6, with unresolved D. Germline CDR1 SGHTS, CDR2 YDEGEE. The V end lost 0 bases, the J end lost 7 bases, and 11 bases lay between the germline ends. The CDR3 totals 15 residues. The CDR3 DNA follows: TGTGCCAGCAGCTTGGACGGGTCGAAGAATTCACCCCTCCACTTT. Its protein is CASSLDGSKNSPLHF.

The chain employs TRBV5-4 and TRBJ1-2, with TRBD1 matching over 7 bases. CDR1 and CDR2 (germline): SGHNT, YYREEE (reference sequence). J gave up 4 bases and V 4 bases, and 4 bases lay outside the gene matches. The CDR3 sequence is 13 residues long. The CDR3 region has the DNA TGTGCCAGCAGCGCCGGGACAGTCTATGGCTACACCTTC. It yields the protein CASSAGTVYGYTF.

This chain connects TRBV5-6 to TRBJ1-1, with D tentatively TRBD1 (5 bases). V was pared by 2 bases and J by 2 bases, with 16 bases between. CDR1 is SGHDT, CDR2 YYEEEE, per germline. The CDR3 runs to 16 residues. CDR3 DNA: TGTGCCAGCAGCTTCTATTCGGGGGTTGTCAACACTGAAGCTTTCTTT. Translating it yields CASSFYSGVVNTEAFF.

The genes are TRBV6-6 and TRBJ1-1, with D unclear. Germline V lookup: CDR1 MNHNY, CDR2 SVGAGI (reference sequence). V lost 4 bases to trimming and J lost 5 bases, with 11 bases between them. There are 13 residues in the CDR3. The CDR3 DNA reads TGTGCCAGCAGTTCCCAACAGCCGACTGAAGCTTTCTTT. This gives the protein CASSSQQPTEAFF.

The gene calls are TRBV7-9 and TRBJ1-1; no clear D. The V gene's germline CDR1 is SEHNR and CDR2 FQNEAQ (reference sequence). The CDR3 totals 15 residues. The V gene lost 3 bases and the J gene lost 0 bases, with 11 bases spanning the gap. CDR3 region: CASSFPTDMNTEAFF. The CDR3 DNA is TGTGCCAGCAGCTTTCCTACAGACATGAACACTGAAGCTTTCTTT.